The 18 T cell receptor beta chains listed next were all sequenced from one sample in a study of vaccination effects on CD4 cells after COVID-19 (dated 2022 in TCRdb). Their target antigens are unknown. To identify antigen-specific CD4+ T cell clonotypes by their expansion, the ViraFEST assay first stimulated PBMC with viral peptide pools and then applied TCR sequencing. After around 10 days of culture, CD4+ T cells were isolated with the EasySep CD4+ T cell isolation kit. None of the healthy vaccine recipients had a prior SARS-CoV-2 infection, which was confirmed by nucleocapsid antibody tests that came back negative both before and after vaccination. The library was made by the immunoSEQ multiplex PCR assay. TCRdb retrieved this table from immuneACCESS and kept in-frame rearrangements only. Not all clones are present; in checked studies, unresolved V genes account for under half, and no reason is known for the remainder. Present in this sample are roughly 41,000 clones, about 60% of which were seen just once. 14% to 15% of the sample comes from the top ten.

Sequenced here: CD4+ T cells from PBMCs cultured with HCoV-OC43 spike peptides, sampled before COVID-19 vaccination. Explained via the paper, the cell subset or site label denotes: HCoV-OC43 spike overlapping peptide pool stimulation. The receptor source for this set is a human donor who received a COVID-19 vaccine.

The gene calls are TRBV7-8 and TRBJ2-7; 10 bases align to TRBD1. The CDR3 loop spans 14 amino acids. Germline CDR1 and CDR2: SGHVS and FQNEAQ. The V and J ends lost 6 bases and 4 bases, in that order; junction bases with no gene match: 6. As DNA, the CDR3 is TGTGCCAGCAGTTCCGGGACAGGGGTGTACGAGCAGTACTTC. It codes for CASSSGTGVYEQYF.

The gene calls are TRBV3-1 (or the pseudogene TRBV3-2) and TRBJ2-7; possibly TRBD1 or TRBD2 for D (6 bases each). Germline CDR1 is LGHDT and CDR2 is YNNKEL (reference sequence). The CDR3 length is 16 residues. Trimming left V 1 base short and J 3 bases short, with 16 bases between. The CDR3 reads CASSQAVAGGGYEQYF. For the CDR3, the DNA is TGTGCCAGCAGCCAAGCGGTAGCCGGAGGGGGCTACGAGCAGTACTTC.

The CDR3 DNA reads as TGTGCCAGCAGCCAAGGACGGGGAGTGTTACAGTCGTCACCCCTCCACTTT. Residues: CASSQGRGVLQSSPLHF. V is TRBV3-1 (or the pseudogene TRBV3-2) and J is TRBJ1-6; D remains unclear. The CDR3 has 17 residues. V gave up 1 base and J gave up 10 bases, with 20 bases separating them. Germline V gene lookup returns CDR1 LGHDT and CDR2 YNNKEL (reference sequence).

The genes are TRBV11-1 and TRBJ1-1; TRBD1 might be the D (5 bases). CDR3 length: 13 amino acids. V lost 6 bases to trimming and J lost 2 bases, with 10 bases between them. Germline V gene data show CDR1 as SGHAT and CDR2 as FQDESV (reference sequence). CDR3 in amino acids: CASRRDGNTEAFF. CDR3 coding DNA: TGTGCCAGCAGAAGGGACGGTAACACTGAAGCTTTCTTT.

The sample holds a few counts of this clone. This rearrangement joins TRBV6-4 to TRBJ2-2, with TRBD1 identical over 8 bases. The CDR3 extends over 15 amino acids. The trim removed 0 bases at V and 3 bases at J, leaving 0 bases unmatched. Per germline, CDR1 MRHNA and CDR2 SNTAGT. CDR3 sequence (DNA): TGTGCCAGCAGTGACTCACAGGGGGACACCGGGGAGCTGTTTTTT. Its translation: CASSDSQGDTGELFF.

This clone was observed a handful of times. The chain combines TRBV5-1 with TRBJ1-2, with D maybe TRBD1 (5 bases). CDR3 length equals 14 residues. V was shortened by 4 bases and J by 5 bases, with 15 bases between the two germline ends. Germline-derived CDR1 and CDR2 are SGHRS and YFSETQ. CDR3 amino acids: CASSQSGGSYGYTF. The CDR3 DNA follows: TGCGCCAGCAGCCAATCCGGGGGAAGTTATGGCTACACCTTC.

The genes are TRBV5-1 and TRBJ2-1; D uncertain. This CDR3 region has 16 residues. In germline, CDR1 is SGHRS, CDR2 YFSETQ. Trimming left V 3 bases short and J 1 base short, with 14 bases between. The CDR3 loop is CASSSDGWGSYNEQFF. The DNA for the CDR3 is TGCGCCAGCAGCTCGGACGGATGGGGTTCCTACAATGAGCAGTTCTTC.

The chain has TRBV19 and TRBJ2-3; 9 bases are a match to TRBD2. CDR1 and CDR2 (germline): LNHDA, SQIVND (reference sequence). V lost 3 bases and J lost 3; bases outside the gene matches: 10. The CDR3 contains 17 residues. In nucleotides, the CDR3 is TGTGCCAGTAGTATTTTCAGCGGGGGGTTCCAGACAGATACGCAGTATTTT. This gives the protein CASSIFSGGFQTDTQYF.

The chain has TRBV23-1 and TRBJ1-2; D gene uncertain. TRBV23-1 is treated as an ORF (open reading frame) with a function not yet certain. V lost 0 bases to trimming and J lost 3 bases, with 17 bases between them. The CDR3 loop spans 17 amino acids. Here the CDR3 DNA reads TGCGCCAGCAGTCAATCGGCTTTAGAAATAGAGGACTATGGCTACACCTTC. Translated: CASSQSALEIEDYGYTF.

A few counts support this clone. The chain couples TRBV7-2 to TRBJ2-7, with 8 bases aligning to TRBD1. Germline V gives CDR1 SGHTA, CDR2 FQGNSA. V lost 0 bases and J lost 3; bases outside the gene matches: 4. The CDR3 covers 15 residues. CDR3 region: CASSLAFGQGYEQYF. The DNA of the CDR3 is TGTGCCAGCAGCTTAGCTTTCGGACAGGGCTACGAGCAGTACTTC.

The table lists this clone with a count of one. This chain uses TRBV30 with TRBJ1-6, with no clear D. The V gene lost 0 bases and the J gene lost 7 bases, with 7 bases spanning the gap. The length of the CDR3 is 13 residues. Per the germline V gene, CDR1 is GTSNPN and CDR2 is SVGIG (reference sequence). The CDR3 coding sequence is TGTGCCTGGAGTGTGGTGCAGAATTCACCCCTCCACTTT. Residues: CAWSVVQNSPLHF.

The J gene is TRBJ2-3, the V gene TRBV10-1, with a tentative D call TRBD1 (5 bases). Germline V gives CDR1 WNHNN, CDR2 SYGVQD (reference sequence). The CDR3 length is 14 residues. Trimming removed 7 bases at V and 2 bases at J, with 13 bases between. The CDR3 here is CASKGLGHTDTQYF. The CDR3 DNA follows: TGCGCCAGCAAAGGTCTGGGGCACACAGATACGCAGTATTTT.

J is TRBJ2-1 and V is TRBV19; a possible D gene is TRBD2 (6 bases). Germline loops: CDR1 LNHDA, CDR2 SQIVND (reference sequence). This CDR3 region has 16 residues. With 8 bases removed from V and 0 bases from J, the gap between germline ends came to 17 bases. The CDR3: CASGGRLPASYNEQFF. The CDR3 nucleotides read TGTGCCAGTGGGGGGAGACTTCCAGCCTCCTACAATGAGCAGTTCTTC. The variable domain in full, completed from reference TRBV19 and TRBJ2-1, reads DGGITQSPKYLFRKEGQNVTLSCEQNLNHDAMYWYRQDPGQGLRLIYYSQIVNDFQKGDIAEGYSVSREKKESFPLTVTSAQKNPTAFYLCASGGRLPASYNEQFFGPGTRLTVL.

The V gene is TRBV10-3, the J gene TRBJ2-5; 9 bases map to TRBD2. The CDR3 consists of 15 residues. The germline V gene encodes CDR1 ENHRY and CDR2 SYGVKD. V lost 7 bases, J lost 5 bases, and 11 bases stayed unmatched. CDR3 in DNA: TGTGCCATCAACACCGCACTAGCGGGTCCCGAGACCCAGTACTTC. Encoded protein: CAINTALAGPETQYF.

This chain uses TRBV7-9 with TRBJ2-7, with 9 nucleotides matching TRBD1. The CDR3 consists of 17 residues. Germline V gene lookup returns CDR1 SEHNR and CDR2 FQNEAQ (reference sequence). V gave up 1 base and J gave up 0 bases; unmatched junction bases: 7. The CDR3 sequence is CASSLVSGTGYSYEQYF. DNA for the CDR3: TGTGCCAGCAGCTTAGTTTCCGGGACAGGGTACTCCTACGAGCAGTACTTC. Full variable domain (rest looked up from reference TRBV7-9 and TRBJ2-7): DTGVSQNPRHKITKRGQNVTFRCDPISEHNRLYWYRQTLGQGPEFLTYFQNEAQLEKSRLLSDRFSAERPKGSFSTLEIQRTEQGDSAMYLCASSLVSGTGYSYEQYFGPGTRLTVT.

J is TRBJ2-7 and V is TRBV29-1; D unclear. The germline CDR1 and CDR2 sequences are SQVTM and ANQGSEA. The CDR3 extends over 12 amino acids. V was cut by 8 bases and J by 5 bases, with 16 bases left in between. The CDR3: CSIEDGAHEQYF. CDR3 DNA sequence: TGCAGCATAGAGGACGGTGCCCACGAGCAGTACTTC.

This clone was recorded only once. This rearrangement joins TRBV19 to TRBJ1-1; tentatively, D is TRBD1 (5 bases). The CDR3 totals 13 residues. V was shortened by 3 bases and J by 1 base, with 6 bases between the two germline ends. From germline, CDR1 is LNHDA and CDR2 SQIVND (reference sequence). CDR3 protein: CASSIGANTEAFF. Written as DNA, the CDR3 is TGTGCCAGTAGTATCGGGGCGAACACTGAAGCTTTCTTT.

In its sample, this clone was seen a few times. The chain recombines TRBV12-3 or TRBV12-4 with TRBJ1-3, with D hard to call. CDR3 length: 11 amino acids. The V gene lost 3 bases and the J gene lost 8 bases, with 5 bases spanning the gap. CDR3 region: CASSFGYTIYF. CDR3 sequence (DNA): TGTGCCAGCAGTTTTGGGTACACCATATATTTT.